The 24 T cell receptor beta chains below come from one sample, sequenced in a study of cytomegalovirus exposure and HLA in healthy donors. The primer mix had 60 Vbeta and 13 Jbeta primers. Clones were read by immunoSEQ multiplex PCR, and TCRdb kept only the in-frame ones, dropping some. Its listing shows just over 150,000 clones. The specimen was PBMCs. Every receptor here comes from a man aged 30 to 39 in good health and CMV-seronegative.

The chain uses TRBV5-1 and TRBJ2-7; 7 positions agree with TRBD1. Germline CDR1 SGHRS, CDR2 YFSETQ. The CDR3 totals 13 residues. Losses at the gene ends were 4 bases for V and 3 bases for J; bases not matched to a gene: 4. The chain's CDR3 is CASSPGQLYEQYF. In DNA, the CDR3 is TGCGCCAGCAGCCCGGGACAGCTCTACGAGCAGTACTTC.

This chain uses TRBV28 with TRBJ2-2, with D possibly TRBD2 on 5 matching bases. V gave up 8 bases and J gave up 7 bases, with 8 bases separating them. CDR3 length equals 11 residues. Germline CDR1 MDHEN, CDR2 SYDVKM. In DNA, the CDR3 is TGTGCCAGCGGGGAGAACGGGGAGCTGTTTTTT. It encodes CASGENGELFF. Using reference TRBV28 and TRBJ2-2 for the parts outside the CDR3, the full variable domain is DVKVTQSSRYLVKRTGEKVFLECVQDMDHENMFWYRQDPGLGLRLIYFSYDVKMKEKGDIPEGYSVSREKKERFSLILESASTNQTSMYLCASGENGELFFGEGSRLTVL.

The J gene is TRBJ1-5, the V gene TRBV5-1; 10 nucleotides line up with TRBD1. This CDR3 region has 15 residues. Trimming cost V 0 bases and J 6 bases; bases outside gene matches: 3. Per germline, CDR1 SGHRS and CDR2 YFSETQ. The CDR3 here is CASSLAGQGSQPQHF. The CDR3 coding sequence is TGCGCCAGCAGCTTGGCGGGACAGGGGTCTCAGCCCCAGCATTTT. Full variable domain (remainder filled in from reference TRBV5-1 and TRBJ1-5): KAGVTQTPRYLIKTRGQQVTLSCSPISGHRSVSWYQQTPGQGLQFLFEYFSETQRNKGNFPGRFSGRQFSNSRSEMNVSTLELGDSALYLCASSLAGQGSQPQHFGDGTRLSIL.

The chain employs TRBV6-1 and TRBJ1-1; possible D gene TRBD1, 6 bases. The germline gives CDR1 MNHNS, CDR2 SASEGT. The V end lost 4 bases, the J end lost 6 bases, and 9 bases lay between the germline ends. This CDR3 has 12 amino acids. The CDR3 DNA follows: TGTGCCAGCAGTGTGAACAGGGCTGAAGCTTTCTTT. Translating it yields CASSVNRAEAFF.

The chain uses TRBV5-1 and TRBJ2-2, with D uncertain. The V gene's germline CDR1 is SGHRS and CDR2 YFSETQ. V was shortened by 0 bases and J by 9 bases, with 9 bases between the two germline ends. The CDR3 contains 13 residues. CDR3 nucleotides: TGCGCCAGCAGCTTGGGTGAGCCCTGGGAGCTGTTTTTT. It is translated as CASSLGEPWELFF.

The chain couples TRBV29-1 to TRBJ2-3; 11 bases fit TRBD2. With V trimmed by 8 bases and J by 7 bases, 14 bases remained unmatched. CDR3 length equals 15 residues. Per germline, CDR1 SQVTM and CDR2 ANQGSEA. CDR3 sequence reads: CSLREGSGRAYTQYF. CDR3 nucleotides: TGCAGCCTCCGTGAGGGTAGCGGGAGGGCATATACGCAGTATTTT.

This rearrangement joins TRBV7-8 to TRBJ1-5; 7 nucleotides match TRBD1. This CDR3 comprises 14 residues. The germline CDR1 and CDR2 sequences are SGHVS and FQNEAQ. V dropped 4 bases and J dropped 7; count of bases not matched to a gene: 7. In DNA form, the CDR3 reads TGTGCCAGCAGCTACCGACAGGGTATACAGCCCCAGCATTTT. It encodes CASSYRQGIQPQHF.

The chain links TRBV7-6 to TRBJ1-2; D may be TRBD1 (6 bases). Germline lookup yields CDR1 SGHVS and CDR2 FNYEAQ. V dropped 5 bases and J dropped 8 bases, with 21 bases sitting between them. The CDR3 consists of 15 residues. CDR3 nucleotide sequence: TGTGCCAGCAGCCCCTCCGGGGGGGGCGGTACCGGCTACACCTTC. This codes for CASSPSGGGGTGYTF.

This chain connects TRBV6-6 to TRBJ2-7; tentatively, D is TRBD2 (5 bases). The CDR3 covers 14 residues. Per germline, CDR1 MNHNY and CDR2 SVGAGI (reference sequence). V dropped 6 bases and J dropped 4 bases, with 16 bases sitting between them. The CDR3 nucleotides are TGTGCCAGCAGGACATCGAGGGCCTTTTACGAGCAGTACTTC. Protein sequence: CASRTSRAFYEQYF.

The chain uses TRBV9 and TRBJ1-2, with TRBD1 as a possible D gene (6 bases). There are 14 residues in the CDR3. Germline lookup yields CDR1 SGDLS and CDR2 YYNGEE. Trimming took off 3 bases at V and 2 bases at J, with 11 bases between the two ends. This CDR3 is CASSAQQGNYGYTF. CDR3 DNA sequence: TGTGCCAGCAGCGCACAACAGGGCAACTATGGCTACACCTTC.

V usage is TRBV4-1 and J usage is TRBJ2-7, with D unresolved. CDR3 size: 11 residues. Germline CDR1 and CDR2: MGHRA and YSYEKL. V was trimmed by 3 bases and J by 5 bases, leaving 5 bases between them. CDR3 DNA sequence: TGCGCCAGCAGCCACGTTGACGAGCAGTACTTC. It translates to CASSHVDEQYF.

This chain links TRBV5-4 with TRBJ2-5, with TRBD1 identical over 7 bases. The DNA end lines up better with TRBJ2-7; the J call may be wrong. Germline CDR1 is SGHNT and CDR2 is YYREEE (reference sequence). The CDR3 extends over 15 amino acids. Written as DNA, the CDR3 is TGTGCCAGCAGCCCACCGACAGGGATAGCCTACGAGCAGTACTTC. Amino acid sequence: CASSPPTGIAYEQYF.

The chain couples TRBV6-5 to TRBJ2-4; the match to TRBD1 covers 11 bases. The CDR3 is 14 amino acids. Germline lookup yields CDR1 MNHEY and CDR2 SVGAGI. The junction had 4 bases not matched to a gene; V was cut back by 6 bases and J by 6 bases. The CDR3 bases are TGTGCCAGCAGCCCGGGACAGGGGGGAAACATTCAGTACTTC. The encoded protein is CASSPGQGGNIQYF.

The genes are TRBV30 and TRBJ2-5, with TRBD2 matching 9 bases. The J call is in doubt because the DNA end fits TRBJ2-7 better. The CDR3 extends over 19 amino acids. Germline V gene sequence: CDR1 GTSNPN, CDR2 SVGIG (reference sequence). This CDR3 reads CAWIPLKGAGGPWSYEQYF. CDR3 bases: TGTGCCTGGATCCCGCTTAAGGGGGCGGGAGGGCCATGGTCCTACGAGCAGTACTTC.

This chain joins TRBV10-1 and TRBJ2-2, with 10 bases that match TRBD2. The V gene end was trimmed by 4 bases and the J gene end by 2 bases; junction bases not matched to a gene: 7. Germline V gene sequence: CDR1 WNHNN, CDR2 SYGVQD (reference sequence). The CDR3 covers 17 residues. The CDR3 DNA follows: TGCGCCAGCAGTGCGTTCCTAGCGGGAGTTAACACCGGGGAGCTGTTTTTT. It encodes CASSAFLAGVNTGELFF.

The genes are TRBV28 and TRBJ1-2; TRBD1 matches 9 bases. V lost 3 bases and J lost 5; bases outside the gene matches: 13. CDR3 length: 17 amino acids. Germline-derived CDR1 and CDR2 are MDHEN and SYDVKM. The chain's CDR3 is CASSFLIPGQGLYGYTF. Here the CDR3 DNA reads TGTGCCAGCAGTTTCTTAATACCGGGACAGGGCCTGTATGGCTACACCTTC.

The J gene is TRBJ2-3, the V gene TRBV11-2; 12 bases map to TRBD2. This CDR3 is 15 amino acids long. CDR1 is SGHAT and CDR2 is FQNNGV in the germline V gene. Losses at the gene ends were 6 bases for V and 6 bases for J; bases not matched to a gene: 7. CDR3: CASSRLAGGGDTQYF. In DNA form, the CDR3 reads TGTGCCAGCAGTCGTCTAGCGGGAGGGGGGGATACGCAGTATTTT.

The gene calls are TRBV30 and TRBJ2-1; TRBD2 is a possible D gene (6 bases). The CDR3 sequence is 13 residues long. V lost 2 bases and J lost 5, with 10 bases in between. In germline, CDR1 is GTSNPN, CDR2 SVGIG (reference sequence). CDR3 in amino acids: CAWSRGLDNEQFF. The CDR3, as DNA: TGTGCCTGGAGTCGGGGACTCGACAATGAGCAGTTCTTC. The whole variable domain, filled in from reference TRBV30 and TRBJ2-1, reads SQTIHQWPATLVQPVGSPLSLECTVEGTSNPNLYWYRQAAGRGLQLLFYSVGIGQISSEVPQNLSASRPQDRQFILSSKKLLLSDSGFYLCAWSRGLDNEQFFGPGTRLTVL.

The chain carries TRBV27 and TRBJ1-1; no clear D. This CDR3 spans 14 amino acids. Looked up from germline, CDR1 is MNHEY and CDR2 is SMNVEV (reference sequence). V gave up 3 bases and J gave up 5 bases, with 13 bases separating them. Written as DNA, the CDR3 is TGTGCCAGCAGTTTCTCGAGAGTTTGGACTGAAGCTTTCTTT. Residues: CASSFSRVWTEAFF.

This chain uses TRBV28 with TRBJ2-1, with 10 bases fitting TRBD2. Germline-derived CDR1 and CDR2 are MDHEN and SYDVKM. There are 17 residues in the CDR3. The ends lost 3 bases at V and 8 bases at J; junction bases unmatched: 13. This chain's CDR3 is CASSFSATSGPVHEQFF. The CDR3 region has the DNA TGTGCCAGCAGTTTTTCGGCGACTAGCGGGCCGGTCCATGAGCAGTTCTTC.

The chain employs TRBV5-1 and TRBJ2-5, with 10 bases lining up with TRBD2. With 4 bases clipped from V and 1 base from J, the junction kept 7 bases outside the gene matches. The CDR3 extends over 16 amino acids. Germline CDR1 and CDR2: SGHRS and YFSETQ. CDR3 sequence reads: CASSIGTSVSQETQYF. In DNA form, the CDR3 reads TGCGCCAGCAGCATTGGGACTAGCGTCTCCCAAGAGACCCAGTACTTC. The full variable domain, completed using reference TRBV5-1 and TRBJ2-5, is KAGVTQTPRYLIKTRGQQVTLSCSPISGHRSVSWYQQTPGQGLQFLFEYFSETQRNKGNFPGRFSGRQFSNSRSEMNVSTLELGDSALYLCASSIGTSVSQETQYFGPGTRLLVL.

The gene calls are TRBV10-2 and TRBJ2-7; D is unclear. The CDR3 sequence is 15 residues long. Per the germline V gene, CDR1 is WSHSY and CDR2 is SAAADI. Between the trimmed V and J ends, which lost 5 bases and 3 bases, there was a span of 17 bases. The chain's CDR3 is CASSYNNPGFYEQYF. As DNA, the CDR3 is TGCGCCAGCAGTTATAATAACCCCGGGTTCTACGAGCAGTACTTC.

V and J are TRBV2 and TRBJ1-2; a weak D match, TRBD1 (6 bases). Germline-derived CDR1 and CDR2 are SNHLY and FYNNEI. This CDR3 region has 13 residues. Trimming shortened V by 6 bases and J by 5 bases, and 13 bases separated the two germline ends. In DNA, the CDR3 is TGTGCCAGCAGCCTCAGTCAGGGGTATGGCTACACCTTC. This translates into CASSLSQGYGYTF.

V usage is TRBV7-9 and J usage is TRBJ1-1; 10 bases agree with TRBD1. The CDR3 spans 14 residues. Germline trimming cut 2 bases from V and 7 bases from J; bases unmatched to any gene: 4. Germline-derived CDR1 and CDR2 are SEHNR and FQNEAQ (reference sequence). The CDR3, as DNA: TGTGCCAGCAGCTTACGACAGGGGGCGGTTGAAGCTTTCTTT. This sequence encodes CASSLRQGAVEAFF.